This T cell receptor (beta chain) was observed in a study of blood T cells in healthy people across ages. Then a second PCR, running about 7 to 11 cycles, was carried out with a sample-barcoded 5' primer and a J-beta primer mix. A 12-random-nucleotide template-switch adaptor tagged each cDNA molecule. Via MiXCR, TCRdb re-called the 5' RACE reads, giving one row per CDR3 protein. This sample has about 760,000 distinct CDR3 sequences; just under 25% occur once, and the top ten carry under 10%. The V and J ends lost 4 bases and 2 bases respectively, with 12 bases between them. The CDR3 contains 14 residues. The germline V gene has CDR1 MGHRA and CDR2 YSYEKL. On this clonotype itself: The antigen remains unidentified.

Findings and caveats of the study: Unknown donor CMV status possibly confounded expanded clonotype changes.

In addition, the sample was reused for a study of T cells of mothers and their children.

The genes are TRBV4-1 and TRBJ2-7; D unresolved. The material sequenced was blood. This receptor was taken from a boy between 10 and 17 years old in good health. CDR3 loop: CASSPSELTYEQYF. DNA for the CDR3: TGCGCCAGCAGCCCCTCGGAGTTAACCTACGAGCAGTACTTC.